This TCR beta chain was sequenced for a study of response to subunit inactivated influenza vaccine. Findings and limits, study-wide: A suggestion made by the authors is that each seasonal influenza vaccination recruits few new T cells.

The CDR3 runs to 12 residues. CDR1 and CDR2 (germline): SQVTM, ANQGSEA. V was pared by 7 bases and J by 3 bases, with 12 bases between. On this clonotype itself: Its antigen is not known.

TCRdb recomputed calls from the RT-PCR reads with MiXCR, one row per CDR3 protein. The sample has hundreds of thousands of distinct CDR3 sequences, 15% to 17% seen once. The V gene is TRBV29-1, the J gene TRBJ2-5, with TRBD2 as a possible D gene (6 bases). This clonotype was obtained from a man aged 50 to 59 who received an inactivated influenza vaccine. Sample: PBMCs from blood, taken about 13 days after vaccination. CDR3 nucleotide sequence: TGCAGCGCCGGCGGGGTGGAAGAGACCCAGTACTTC. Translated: CSAGGVEETQYF.